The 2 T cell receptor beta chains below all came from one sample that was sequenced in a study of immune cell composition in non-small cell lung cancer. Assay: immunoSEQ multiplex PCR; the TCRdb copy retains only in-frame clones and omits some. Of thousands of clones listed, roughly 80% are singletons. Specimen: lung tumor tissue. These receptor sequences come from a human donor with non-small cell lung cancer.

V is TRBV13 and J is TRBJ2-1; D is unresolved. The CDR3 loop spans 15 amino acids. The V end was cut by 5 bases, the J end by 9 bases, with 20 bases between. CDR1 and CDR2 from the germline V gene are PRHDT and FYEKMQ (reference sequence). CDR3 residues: CASSRPRSGLPEQFF. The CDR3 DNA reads TGTGCCAGCAGCCGACCGCGTTCTGGCCTTCCTGAGCAGTTCTTC.

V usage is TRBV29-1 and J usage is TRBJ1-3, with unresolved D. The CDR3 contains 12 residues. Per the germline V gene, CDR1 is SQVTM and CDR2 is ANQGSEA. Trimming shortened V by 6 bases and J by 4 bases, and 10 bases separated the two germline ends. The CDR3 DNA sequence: TGCAGCGTACGAACCGGGGGAAACACCATATATTTT. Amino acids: CSVRTGGNTIYF.